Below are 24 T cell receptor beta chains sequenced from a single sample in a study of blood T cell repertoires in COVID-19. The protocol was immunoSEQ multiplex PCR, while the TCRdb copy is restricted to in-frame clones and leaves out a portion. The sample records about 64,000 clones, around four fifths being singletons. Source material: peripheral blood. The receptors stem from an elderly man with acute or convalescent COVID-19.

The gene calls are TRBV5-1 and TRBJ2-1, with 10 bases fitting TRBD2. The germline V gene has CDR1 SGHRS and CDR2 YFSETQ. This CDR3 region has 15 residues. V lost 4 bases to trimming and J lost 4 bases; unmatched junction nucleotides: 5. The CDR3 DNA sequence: TGCGCCAGCAGCACTCTAGCGGGGGAATACAATGAGCAGTTCTTC. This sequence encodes CASSTLAGEYNEQFF. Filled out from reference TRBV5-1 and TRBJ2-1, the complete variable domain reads KAGVTQTPRYLIKTRGQQVTLSCSPISGHRSVSWYQQTPGQGLQFLFEYFSETQRNKGNFPGRFSGRQFSNSRSEMNVSTLELGDSALYLCASSTLAGEYNEQFFGPGTRLTVL.

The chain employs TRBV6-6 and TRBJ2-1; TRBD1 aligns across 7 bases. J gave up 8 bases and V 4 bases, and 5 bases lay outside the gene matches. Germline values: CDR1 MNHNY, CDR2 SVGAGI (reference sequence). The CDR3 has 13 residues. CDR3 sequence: CASSSQGEDEQFF. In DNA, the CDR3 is TGTGCCAGCAGTTCGCAGGGGGAAGATGAGCAGTTCTTC.

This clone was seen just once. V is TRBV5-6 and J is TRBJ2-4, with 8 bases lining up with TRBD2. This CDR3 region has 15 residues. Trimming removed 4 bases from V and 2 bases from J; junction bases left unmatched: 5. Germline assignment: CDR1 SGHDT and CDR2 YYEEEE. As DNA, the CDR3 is TGTGCCAGCAGCCCTACGGGGGGGACCAAAAACATTCAGTACTTC. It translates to CASSPTGGTKNIQYF.

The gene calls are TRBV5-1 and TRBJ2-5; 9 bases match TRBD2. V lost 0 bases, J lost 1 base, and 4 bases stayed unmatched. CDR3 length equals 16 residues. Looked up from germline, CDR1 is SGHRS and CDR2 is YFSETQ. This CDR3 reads CASSLGAGGGQETQYF. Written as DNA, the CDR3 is TGCGCCAGCAGCTTGGGAGCGGGAGGAGGCCAAGAGACCCAGTACTTC.

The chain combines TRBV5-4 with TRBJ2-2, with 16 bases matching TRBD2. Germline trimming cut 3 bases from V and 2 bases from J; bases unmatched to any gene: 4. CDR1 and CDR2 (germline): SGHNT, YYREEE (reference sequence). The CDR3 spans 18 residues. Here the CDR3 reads CASSSGLAGGSNTGELFF. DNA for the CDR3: TGTGCCAGCAGCTCGGGACTAGCGGGAGGGTCAAACACCGGGGAGCTGTTTTTT.

The CDR3 bases are TGTGCCAGCACCCCTAATACAGGCTATATCTATGGCTACACCTTC. Protein sequence: CASTPNTGYIYGYTF. The rearrangement uses TRBV25-1 and TRBJ1-2; perhaps TRBD1 as D (5 bases). This CDR3 has 15 residues. V lost 7 bases and J lost 4, with 19 bases in between. The germline CDR1 and CDR2 sequences are MGHDK and SYGVNS.

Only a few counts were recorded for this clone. CDR3 nucleotide sequence: TGTGCCATCAGTGAAACTAGCGGGGGAACCTCCACAGATACGCAGTATTTT. It codes for CAISETSGGTSTDTQYF. J is TRBJ2-3 and V is TRBV10-3; 11 bases are shared with TRBD2. Germline V CDR1 and CDR2: ENHRY, SYGVKD. Losses at the gene ends were 3 bases for V and 2 bases for J; bases not matched to a gene: 7. The CDR3 spans 17 residues.

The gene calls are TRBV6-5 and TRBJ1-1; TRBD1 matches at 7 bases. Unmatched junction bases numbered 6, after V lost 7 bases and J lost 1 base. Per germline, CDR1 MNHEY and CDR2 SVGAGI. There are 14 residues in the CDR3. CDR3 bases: TGTGCCAGCATAGGACAGGCTAAGAACACTGAAGCTTTCTTT. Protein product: CASIGQAKNTEAFF.

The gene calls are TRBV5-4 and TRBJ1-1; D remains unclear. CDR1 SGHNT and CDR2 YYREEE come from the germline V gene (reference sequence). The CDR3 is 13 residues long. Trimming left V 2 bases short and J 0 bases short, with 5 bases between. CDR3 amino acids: CASSLIMNTEAFF. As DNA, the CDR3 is TGTGCCAGCAGCTTAATAATGAACACTGAAGCTTTCTTT. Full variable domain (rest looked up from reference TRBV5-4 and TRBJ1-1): ETGVTQSPTHLIKTRGQQVTLRCSSQSGHNTVSWYQQALGQGPQFIFQYYREEENGRGNFPPRFSGLQFPNYSSELNVNALELDDSALYLCASSLIMNTEAFFGQGTRLTVV.

This CDR3 is CASSKTGGQPQHF. CDR3 sequence (DNA): TGTGCCAGCAGCAAGACAGGGGGTCAGCCCCAGCATTTT. The gene calls are TRBV14 and TRBJ1-5; 9 bases agree with TRBD1. The germline gives CDR1 SGHDN, CDR2 FVKESK. Unmatched junction bases numbered 2, after V lost 5 bases and J lost 6 bases. The CDR3 sequence is 13 residues long.

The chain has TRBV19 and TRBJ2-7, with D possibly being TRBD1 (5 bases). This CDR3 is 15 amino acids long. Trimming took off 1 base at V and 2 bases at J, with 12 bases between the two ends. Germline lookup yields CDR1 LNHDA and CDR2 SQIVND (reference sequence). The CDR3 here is CASSIARGNTYEQYF. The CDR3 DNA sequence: TGTGCCAGTAGTATAGCAAGGGGAAACACCTACGAGCAGTACTTC.

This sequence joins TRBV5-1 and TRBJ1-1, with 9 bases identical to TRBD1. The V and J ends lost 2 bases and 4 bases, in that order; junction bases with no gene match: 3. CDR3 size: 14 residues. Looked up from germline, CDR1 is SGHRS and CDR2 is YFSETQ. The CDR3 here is CASSFLTGGTEAFF. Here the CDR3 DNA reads TGCGCCAGCAGCTTCCTGACAGGGGGCACTGAAGCTTTCTTT.

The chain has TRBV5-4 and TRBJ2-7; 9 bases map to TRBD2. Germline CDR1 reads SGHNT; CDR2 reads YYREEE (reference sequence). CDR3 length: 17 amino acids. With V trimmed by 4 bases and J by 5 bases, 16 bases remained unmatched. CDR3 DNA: TGTGCCAGCAGCGCAGGGACTAGCTATAAACGCTATGACGAGCAGTACTTC. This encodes CASSAGTSYKRYDEQYF. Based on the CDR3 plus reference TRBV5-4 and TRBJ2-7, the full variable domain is ETGVTQSPTHLIKTRGQQVTLRCSSQSGHNTVSWYQQALGQGPQFIFQYYREEENGRGNFPPRFSGLQFPNYSSELNVNALELDDSALYLCASSAGTSYKRYDEQYFGPGTRLTVT.

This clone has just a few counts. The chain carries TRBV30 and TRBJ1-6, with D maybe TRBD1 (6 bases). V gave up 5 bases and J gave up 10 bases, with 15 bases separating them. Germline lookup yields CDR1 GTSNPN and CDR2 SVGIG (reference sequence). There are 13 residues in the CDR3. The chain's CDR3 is CAWERGIGSPLHF. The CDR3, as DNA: TGTGCCTGGGAAAGGGGGATTGGCTCACCCCTCCACTTT.

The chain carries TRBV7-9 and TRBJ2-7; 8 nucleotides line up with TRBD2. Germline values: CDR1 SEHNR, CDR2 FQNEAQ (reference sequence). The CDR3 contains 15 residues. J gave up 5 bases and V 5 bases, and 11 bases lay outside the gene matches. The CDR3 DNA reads TGTGCCAGCAGCCGTTGGGTAGCGGGATTTAACGAGCAGTACTTC. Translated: CASSRWVAGFNEQYF.

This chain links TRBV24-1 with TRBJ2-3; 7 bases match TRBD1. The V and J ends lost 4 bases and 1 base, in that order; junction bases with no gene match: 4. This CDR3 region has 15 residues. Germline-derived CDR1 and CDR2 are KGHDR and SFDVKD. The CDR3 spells CATSDPTGGTDTQYF. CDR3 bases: TGTGCCACCAGTGACCCCACAGGGGGCACAGATACGCAGTATTTT.

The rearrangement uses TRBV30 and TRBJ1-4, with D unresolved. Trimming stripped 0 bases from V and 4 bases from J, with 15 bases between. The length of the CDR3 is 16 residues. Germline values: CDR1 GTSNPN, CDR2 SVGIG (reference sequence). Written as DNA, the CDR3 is TGTGCCTGGAGTGTAGGGAGTCCACAGTTTAATGAAAAACTGTTTTTT. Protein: CAWSVGSPQFNEKLFF.

This CDR3 reads CASSLIQGDNEQFF. DNA of the CDR3: TGTGCCAGCAGCTTAATACAGGGAGACAATGAGCAGTTCTTC. The chain links TRBV7-3 to TRBJ2-1; TRBD1 is a possible D gene (6 bases). This CDR3 region has 14 residues. Germline lookup yields CDR1 SGHTA and CDR2 FQGTGA. V dropped 1 base and J dropped 5 bases, with 9 bases sitting between them.

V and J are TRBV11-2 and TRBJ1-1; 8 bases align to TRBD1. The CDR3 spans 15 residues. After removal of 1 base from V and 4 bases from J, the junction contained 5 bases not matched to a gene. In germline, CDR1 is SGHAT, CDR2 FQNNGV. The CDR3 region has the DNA TGTGCCAGCAGCTTAGGGGCAGGGGGCCGCACTGAAGCTTTCTTT. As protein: CASSLGAGGRTEAFF.

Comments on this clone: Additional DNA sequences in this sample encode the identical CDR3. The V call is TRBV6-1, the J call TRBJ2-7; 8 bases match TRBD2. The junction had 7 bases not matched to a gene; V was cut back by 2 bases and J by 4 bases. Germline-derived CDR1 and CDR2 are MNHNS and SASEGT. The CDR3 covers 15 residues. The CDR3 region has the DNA TGTGCCAGCAGTGAACGGGGGGGGCGCGTTTACGAGCAGTACTTC. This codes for CASSERGGRVYEQYF.

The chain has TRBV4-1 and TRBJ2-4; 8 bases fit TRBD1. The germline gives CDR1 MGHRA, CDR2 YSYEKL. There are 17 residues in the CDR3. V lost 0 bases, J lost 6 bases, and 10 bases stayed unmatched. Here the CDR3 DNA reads TGCGCCAGCAGCCAAGAATTGAGTCAGGGGGCGAGAAACATTCAGTACTTC. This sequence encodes CASSQELSQGARNIQYF.

CDR3 residues: CASSRRDRGYGYTF. The CDR3 coding sequence is TGTGCCAGCAGCCGGCGGGACAGGGGGTATGGCTACACCTTC. The chain uses TRBV3-1 (or the pseudogene TRBV3-2) and TRBJ1-2; 11 bases agree with TRBD1. Germline-derived CDR1 and CDR2 are LGHDT and YNNKEL (reference sequence). The V gene end was trimmed by 4 bases and the J gene end by 5 bases; junction bases not matched to a gene: 3. The CDR3 totals 14 residues.

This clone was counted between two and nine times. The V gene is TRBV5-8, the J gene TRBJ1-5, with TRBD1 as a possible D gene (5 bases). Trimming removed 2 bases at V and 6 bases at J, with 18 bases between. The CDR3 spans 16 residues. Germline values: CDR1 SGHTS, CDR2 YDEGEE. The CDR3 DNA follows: TGTGCCAGCAGCTTCCCCTGGTCGGGGGTCCGTCAGCCCCAGCATTTT. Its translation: CASSFPWSGVRQPQHF.

The CDR3 reads CASKEGVFGDTQYF. DNA of the CDR3: TGCGCCAGCAAGGAGGGAGTGTTTGGGGATACGCAGTATTTT. The genes are TRBV5-1 and TRBJ2-3, with a weak D call TRBD2 (6 bases). CDR1 SGHRS and CDR2 YFSETQ come from the germline V gene. The V end was cut by 6 bases, the J end by 6 bases, with 17 bases between. CDR3 size: 14 residues.